The T cell receptor beta chain under discussion was sequenced for a study of blood T cell repertoires in COVID-19. Study as a whole: COVID-19 samples collected from the United States, Italy and Spain covered acute and convalescent phases. PBMCs, B-cell-depleted T cells, or T cells were the source of the cDNA or gDNA that made up the material.

TCRdb's table, derived via immunoSEQ multiplex PCR, lists solely in-frame clones and lacks some. Among 200,000 to 250,000 clones listed, less than 90% were seen once. The V and J ends lost 4 bases and 1 base respectively, with 21 bases between them. Germline V gene sequence: CDR1 SGHRS, CDR2 YFSETQ. This CDR3 spans 17 amino acids. Individuals aged 18 to 89 years were recruited from about two dozen US areas. This sequence was found in a woman aged 50 to 65 in a cohort exposed to, infected with or recovered from COVID-19 (not recorded which). This rearrangement joins TRBV5-1 to TRBJ2-7; a weak D match, TRBD1 (6 bases). Source material: PBMCs or T cells enriched from blood (not recorded which). The CDR3 sequence: CASSPMPDRTESYEQYF. CDR3 DNA sequence: TGCGCCAGCAGCCCAATGCCCGATAGGACAGAATCCTACGAGCAGTACTTC.